The 22 T cell receptor beta chains given below trace back to one sample, sequenced in a study of CD8+CD57+ T cells in acquired aplastic anemia. Genomic DNA constituted the template upon which TCR beta VDJ and CDR3 profiling was performed. TCRdb redid the calling of the reads with MiXCR, one entry per CDR3 protein. Of around 400,000 distinct CDR3 sequences in the sample, roughly 64% were seen once. Input material: sorted CD4+, CD8+, or CD8+CD57+ T cells (not recorded which) from PBMCs. These TCRs come from a human donor in good health, serving as a control.

Turning to this clonotype: The junction departs from germline at one end; a sequencing error may be responsible. This sequence joins TRBV10-3 and TRBJ2-1; TRBD2 aligns across 9 bases. The germline V gene has CDR1 ENHRY and CDR2 SYGVKD. The CDR3 is 16 residues long. The CDR3 sequence: CAISSSGTDSNQQQFF. CDR3 bases: TGTGCCATCAGTTCTAGCGGGACCGACAGCAATCAGCAGCAGTTTTTT.

This chain connects TRBV2 to TRBJ1-5; the D gene is possibly TRBD1 (5 bases). Germline CDR1 reads SNHLY; CDR2 reads FYNNEI. V lost 6 bases and J lost 4, with 16 bases in between. This CDR3 spans 15 amino acids. The CDR3 DNA follows: TGTGCCAGCAGCTCTCCCAGGGCTGGAAATCAGCCCCAGCATTTT. Residues: CASSSPRAGNQPQHF.

The genes are TRBV9 and TRBJ2-2; D gene ambiguous. The CDR3 totals 13 residues. Germline values: CDR1 SGDLS, CDR2 YYNGEE. V was clipped by 6 bases and J by 0 bases, with 6 bases between them. For the CDR3, the DNA is TGTGCCAGCAAGTCGACGAACACCGGGGAGCTGTTTTTT. Amino acids: CASKSTNTGELFF.

Comment on this clonotype: The CDR3 end shows no conserved phenylalanine or tryptophan, and so a read error is likely. The DNA is left out, because the CDR3 cannot be placed on it with certainty; the CDR3 is given as TCRdb lists it. CDR3 amino acids: CASSLDSGGAKEQ. The V call is TRBV7-2, the J call TRBJ1-5. 13 amino acids form the CDR3, both terminal residues included. Germline values: CDR1 SGHTA, CDR2 FQGNSA.

The genes are TRBV7-9 and TRBJ2-6, with D uncertain. The germline CDR1 and CDR2 sequences are SEHNR and FQNEAQ (reference sequence). V lost 5 bases, J lost 4 bases, and 12 bases lay in between. The CDR3 runs 15 residues. The CDR3 bases are TGTGCCAGCAGCGTGCCCGCGTTGGGGGCCAACGTCCTGACTTTC. Translation: CASSVPALGANVLTF.

The CDR3 region has the DNA TGTGCTACTGGTTGGATTGGCCCGGGGGAGCAGTTCTTC. It encodes CATGWIGPGEQFF. This chain joins TRBV12-3 or TRBV12-4 and TRBJ2-1; D is possibly TRBD2 (5 bases). This CDR3 region has 13 residues.

CDR3: CASSVEDGEAEKLFF. In DNA form, the CDR3 reads TGTGCCAGCAGCGTCGAGGACGGGGAAGCCGAAAAACTGTTTTTT. V is TRBV7-9 and J is TRBJ1-4, with D hard to call. In germline, CDR1 is SEHNR, CDR2 FQNEAQ (reference sequence). The V and J ends lost 5 bases and 8 bases respectively, with 18 bases between them. CDR3 length: 15 residues. The full variable domain, in which reference TRBV7-9 and TRBJ1-4 provide the parts outside the CDR3, is DTGVSQNPRHKITKRGQNVTFRCDPISEHNRLYWYRQTLGQGPEFLTYFQNEAQLEKSRLLSDRFSAERPKGSFSTLEIQRTEQGDSAMYLCASSVEDGEAEKLFFGSGTQLSVL.

In this sample, this clonotype turned up once. The CDR3 end shows no conserved phenylalanine or tryptophan, and so a read error is likely. Because the CDR3's place on the DNA is in doubt, the DNA is left out and the CDR3 is given as listed by TCRdb. This chain uses TRBV7-9 with TRBJ2-7; the table's D call of TRBD2 was not tested on the DNA. Germline V CDR1 and CDR2: SEHNR, FQNEAQ (reference sequence). The CDR3 totals 13 residues, both ends included. CDR3 protein: CASTGRGPSTSCY.

This chain connects TRBV14 to TRBJ1-1; D gene uncertain. Per the germline V gene, CDR1 is SGHDN and CDR2 is FVKESK. Trimming cost V 7 bases and J 1 base, with 10 bases left between them. This CDR3 comprises 13 residues. DNA of the CDR3: TGTGCCAGCATGATGAAACCGAACACTGAAGCTTTCTTT. Protein sequence: CASMMKPNTEAFF.

This clonotype appeared a single time. CDR3 DNA: TGTGCCAGCAGTTTGAGCAGGGCAAGCAATCAGCCCCAGCATTTT. It codes for CASSLSRASNQPQHF. The V and J genes are TRBV12-3 or TRBV12-4 and TRBJ1-5, with D tentatively TRBD1 (5 bases). V lost 3 bases, J lost 1 base, and 10 bases lay in between. The length of the CDR3 is 15 residues.

The rearrangement links TRBV11-1 to TRBJ1-5; no definite D call. There are 13 residues in the CDR3. The V end lost 9 bases, the J end lost 4 bases, and 13 bases lay between the germline ends. The germline gives CDR1 SGHAT, CDR2 FQDESV (reference sequence). The CDR3 coding sequence is TGTGCCAGGCAGAGAAAACAGAATCAGCCCCAGCATTTT. Protein: CARQRKQNQPQHF.

CDR3 protein: CATYRGLRANEQFF. CDR3 coding DNA: TGTGCCACATACAGGGGGCTGAGAGCTAATGAGCAGTTCTTC. The rearrangement uses TRBV2 and TRBJ2-1, with 9 bases identical to TRBD1. CDR3 length: 14 amino acids. The V gene's germline CDR1 is SNHLY and CDR2 FYNNEI. V trimming: 10 bases; J trimming: 7 bases; junction bases outside the gene matches: 11.

The chain carries TRBV2 and TRBJ1-1; D is uncertain. The CDR3 loop spans 14 amino acids. Looked up from germline, CDR1 is SNHLY and CDR2 is FYNNEI. V shed 7 bases and J shed 2 bases, with 14 bases lying between them. The CDR3 coding sequence is TGTGCCAGCACCAACGAAAGGGTAAACACTGAAGCTTTCTTT. Its translation is CASTNERVNTEAFF.

This clonotype was seen at least ten times. The chain combines TRBV20-1 with TRBJ2-1; 9 nucleotides align to TRBD2. With V trimmed by 5 bases and J by 8 bases, 4 bases remained unmatched. This CDR3 has 12 residues. CDR1 is DFQATT and CDR2 is SNEGSKA in the germline V gene (reference sequence). The CDR3 DNA follows: TGCAGTGCTGTTCGGACTAGCGATGAGCAGTTCTTC. It is translated as CSAVRTSDEQFF.

There are a few counts of this clonotype. This chain links TRBV7-7 with TRBJ2-3; a possible D gene is TRBD1 (6 bases). V lost 6 bases to trimming and J lost 6 bases, with 13 bases between them. Germline V gives CDR1 SSHAT, CDR2 FNYEAQ (reference sequence). This CDR3 region has 13 residues. CDR3 residues: CASSSQGGDTQYF. The DNA of the CDR3 is TGTGCCAGCAGTTCACAGGGTGGGGATACGCAGTATTTT.

The chain combines TRBV5-1 with TRBJ1-4, with D maybe TRBD1 (5 bases). This CDR3 contains 14 residues. The germline V gene has CDR1 SGHRS and CDR2 YFSETQ. V was clipped by 2 bases and J by 7 bases, with 12 bases between them. The CDR3 here is CASSFGQGGEKLFF. CDR3 in DNA: TGCGCCAGCAGCTTCGGGCAGGGTGGTGAAAAACTGTTTTTT.

This clonotype was observed once. This chain uses TRBV9 with TRBJ2-7; D is perhaps TRBD2 (5 bases). The germline V and J ends were trimmed by 5 bases and 11 bases, with 20 bases remaining between them. From germline, CDR1 is SGDLS and CDR2 YYNGEE. CDR3 length: 13 residues. The CDR3 DNA is TGTGCCAGCAGACCACAAACGGGGAAAGAGAAGTACTTC. As protein: CASRPQTGKEKYF.

The table lists this clonotype with a count of one. Since the CDR3 does not end with the conserved phenylalanine or tryptophan, this likely comes from a read error. It is unclear where the CDR3 begins or ends on the DNA, so no DNA is shown, and the CDR3 is as TCRdb lists it. The J gene is TRBJ2-1, the V gene TRBV15; the tabulated D call, TRBD2, remains unverified against the DNA. Counting both end residues, the CDR3 totals 14 amino acids. Germline-derived CDR1 and CDR2 are LNHNV and YYDKDF (reference sequence). The CDR3 here is CATSRDPDLREQLH.

This rearrangement joins TRBV19 to TRBJ1-6; 9 positions agree with TRBD1. With V trimmed by 5 bases and J by 4 bases, 6 bases remained unmatched. Germline CDR1 reads LNHDA; CDR2 reads SQIVND (reference sequence). This CDR3 spans 16 amino acids. CDR3 residues: CASSGGTGTYNSPLHF. DNA for the CDR3: TGTGCCAGTAGTGGCGGGACAGGGACATATAATTCACCCCTCCACTTT.

This clonotype was counted only a few times. The chain links TRBV7-9 to TRBJ1-4; D is possibly TRBD1 (5 bases). Germline-derived CDR1 and CDR2 are SEHNR and FQNEAQ (reference sequence). Trimming cost V 7 bases and J 8 bases, with 17 bases left between them. CDR3 length: 14 amino acids. In DNA form, the CDR3 reads TGTGCCAGCACGCCACTTGGGGGAGGCGAAAAACTGTTTTTT. Protein sequence: CASTPLGGGEKLFF.

Many counts were recorded for this clonotype. The chain links TRBV12-3 or TRBV12-4 to TRBJ1-1; no reliable D call. V was clipped by 6 bases and J by 0 bases, with 17 bases between them. The CDR3 contains 16 residues. The DNA for the CDR3 is TGTGCCAGCAGACCTACGGGCGGGAGCGTGAACACTGAAGCTTTCTTT. Its translation: CASRPTGGSVNTEAFF.

About this clonotype itself: A read error may produce the germline difference seen at one junction end. The gene calls are TRBV7-2 and TRBJ1-5, with 11 bases fitting TRBD1. Germline CDR1 reads SGHTA; CDR2 reads FQGNSA. CDR3 length equals 13 residues. The CDR3 sequence: CASSGQGATEAHF. CDR3 DNA sequence: TGTGCCAGCAGCGGACAGGGGGCTACTGAAGCTCACTTT. The complete variable domain, with remaining parts taken from reference TRBV7-2 and TRBJ1-5, reads GAGVSQSPSNKVTEKGKDVELRCDPISGHTALYWYRQSLGQGLEFLIYFQGNSAPDKSGLPSDRFSAERTGGSVSTLTIQRTQQEDSAVYLCASSGQGATEAHFGDGTRLSIL.